This T cell receptor beta chain was identified in a study of regulatory T cells in long-lasting Graves disease. Study information: The term persistent Graves' disease signified upward of 5 years on antithyroid drugs with positive TSH receptor antibodies.

This clonotype was found many times. Time point in this sample: persistent/refractory GD, antithyroid drugs over 5 years with positive TRAb. Following extraction of RNA from PBMCs, that RNA was used to make the TCR library. By American Thyroid Association guidelines, Graves' disease was diagnosed in the cohort. iRepertoire HTBI primers and Arm-PCR of CDR3 regions built TCR beta libraries. In the source study's methods: Across samples, 62 TRBV and around 14 TRBJ segments were found. TCRdb redid the calling of the multiplex PCR reads with MiXCR, one entry per CDR3 protein. The V and J calls, along with clone size, are taken from TCRdb and not from the paper's own processing. The data contain fewer than 600,000 distinct CDR3 sequences, about 22% of them singletons. There are 17 residues in the CDR3. Germline V gene lookup returns CDR1 MDHEN and CDR2 SYDVKM. J gave up 0 bases and V 3 bases, and 4 bases lay outside the gene matches.

Sequencing was performed on peripheral blood mononuclear cells (PBMCs), taken when the disease was refractory, from a patient treated with antithyroid drugs. The receptor was isolated from a female donor with Graves disease. The V gene is TRBV28, the J gene TRBJ2-2, with 10 bases matching TRBD2. As DNA, the CDR3 is TGTGCCAGCAGTTTGATTAGCGGGGGGTCGAACACCGGGGAGCTGTTTTTT. Translating gives CASSLISGGSNTGELFF.